These 26 T cell receptor beta chains came from one sample sequenced in a study of cytomegalovirus exposure and HLA in healthy donors. Some clones are missing from TCRdb's copy, which holds only in-frame ones; the method was immunoSEQ multiplex PCR. The sample has roughly 200,000 clones, 86% seen once. The source material was PBMCs. The receptors were gathered from a man in his thirties or forties in good health and CMV-seropositive.

The chain uses TRBV7-9 and TRBJ2-7; D not resolved. The CDR3 consists of 12 residues. Germline V gives CDR1 SEHNR, CDR2 FQNEAQ (reference sequence). V lost 5 bases and J lost 2, with 7 bases in between. CDR3 nucleotide sequence: TGTGCCAGCAGCCGCCTCGCCTACGAGCAGTACTTC. Protein: CASSRLAYEQYF. Variable domain in full (rest from reference TRBV7-9 and TRBJ2-7): DTGVSQNPRHKITKRGQNVTFRCDPISEHNRLYWYRQTLGQGPEFLTYFQNEAQLEKSRLLSDRFSAERPKGSFSTLEIQRTEQGDSAMYLCASSRLAYEQYFGPGTRLTVT.

CDR3 coding DNA: TGTGCCAGCAGAGGACTAGCGGGGTGGTACGAGCAGTACTTC. Its translation is CASRGLAGWYEQYF. The rearrangement joins TRBV6-5 to TRBJ2-7; TRBD2 matches at 12 bases. The V segment lost 6 bases and the J segment 4 bases; nucleotides outside the gene matches: 4. The CDR3 is 14 amino acids. Germline V gene sequence: CDR1 MNHEY, CDR2 SVGAGI.

The V gene is TRBV27, the J gene TRBJ1-1; D is uncertain. V lost 1 base and J lost 1, with 4 bases in between. The CDR3 has 13 residues. CDR1 is MNHEY, CDR2 SMNVEV, per germline (reference sequence). The CDR3 protein is CASSLFGNTEAFF. DNA of the CDR3: TGTGCCAGCAGTTTATTCGGGAACACTGAAGCTTTCTTT.

This clone was recorded once. This rearrangement joins TRBV5-1 to TRBJ2-7; maybe TRBD2 (6 bases). The CDR3 consists of 15 residues. V was pared by 4 bases and J by 0 bases, with 14 bases between. Germline lookup yields CDR1 SGHRS and CDR2 YFSETQ. CDR3: CASSRGSGDSYEQYF. CDR3 nucleotides: TGCGCCAGCAGCCGGGGGAGCGGAGACTCCTACGAGCAGTACTTC.

The chain links TRBV11-3 to TRBJ2-5, with D possibly matching TRBD2 (6 bases). Germline CDR1 is SGHNT and CDR2 is YENEEA. V lost 4 bases and J 4 bases, leaving 13 bases between the germline ends. The CDR3 totals 14 residues. The CDR3 coding sequence is TGTGCCAGCAGCTGGGACTTAGCCGCAGAGACCCAGTACTTC. Protein: CASSWDLAAETQYF.

This chain links TRBV5-6 with TRBJ2-7; 10 bases line up with TRBD2. CDR3 length: 14 amino acids. Germline CDR1 is SGHDT and CDR2 is YYEEEE. V lost 4 bases and J lost 3; bases outside the gene matches: 4. CDR3 coding DNA: TGTGCCAGCAGCACGGGACTAGCGCTCTACGAGCAGTACTTC. Translated: CASSTGLALYEQYF. Supplemented by reference TRBV5-6 and TRBJ2-7, the full variable domain reads DAGVTQSPTHLIKTRGQQVTLRCSPKSGHDTVSWYQQALGQGPQFIFQYYEEEERQRGNFPDRFSGHQFPNYSSELNVNALLLGDSALYLCASSTGLALYEQYFGPGTRLTVT.

The chain combines TRBV19 with TRBJ2-7, with D possibly matching TRBD2 (5 bases). The CDR3 length is 15 residues. V was shortened by 10 bases and J by 7 bases, with 26 bases between the two germline ends. Germline V lookup: CDR1 LNHDA, CDR2 SQIVND (reference sequence). CDR3 amino acids: CATPPPGLRKIEQYF. CDR3 DNA sequence: TGTGCCACCCCACCCCCCGGACTCCGAAAGATTGAGCAGTACTTC. The variable domain in full, with the rest retrieved from reference TRBV19 and TRBJ2-7, is DGGITQSPKYLFRKEGQNVTLSCEQNLNHDAMYWYRQDPGQGLRLIYYSQIVNDFQKGDIAEGYSVSREKKESFPLTVTSAQKNPTAFYLCATPPPGLRKIEQYFGPGTRLTVT.

This clone was detected once. V and J are TRBV28 and TRBJ1-2, with 9 bases matching TRBD1. Germline V gene sequence: CDR1 MDHEN, CDR2 SYDVKM. This CDR3 region has 15 residues. The V gene end was trimmed by 5 bases and the J gene end by 1 base; junction bases not matched to a gene: 5. Here the CDR3 reads CASSITGGVNYGYTF. CDR3 bases: TGTGCCAGCAGTATCACAGGGGGCGTTAACTATGGCTACACCTTC.

The rearrangement uses TRBV6-6 and TRBJ1-5, with TRBD1 as a possible D gene (6 bases). Germline CDR1 reads MNHNY; CDR2 reads SVGAGI (reference sequence). V lost 6 bases and J lost 11, with 17 bases in between. The CDR3 is 13 amino acids. CDR3 nucleotide sequence: TGTGCCAGCAGGGGCGCCTCCGGGACAACCCAGCATTTT. It encodes CASRGASGTTQHF.

The chain recombines TRBV11-2 with TRBJ1-1; D call uncertain. Trimming took off 5 bases at V and 1 base at J, with 11 bases between the two ends. This CDR3 region has 14 residues. Germline V gene data show CDR1 as SGHAT and CDR2 as FQNNGV. CDR3 in DNA: TGTGCCAGCAGCCAGCAGATTACGAACACTGAAGCTTTCTTT. Translating gives CASSQQITNTEAFF.

This sequence joins TRBV6-5 and TRBJ2-1, with TRBD1 matching over 9 bases. Germline assignment: CDR1 MNHEY and CDR2 SVGAGI. The CDR3 has 15 residues. V dropped 5 bases and J dropped 4; count of bases not matched to a gene: 6. CDR3 DNA sequence: TGTGCCAGCAGTGGGACGGGACAGGGTTACAATGAGCAGTTCTTC. Amino acids: CASSGTGQGYNEQFF.

This clone appeared once. The chain employs TRBV16 and TRBJ2-1, with D possibly matching TRBD1 (7 bases). V was shortened by 2 bases and J by 2 bases, with 10 bases between the two germline ends. Germline V lookup: CDR1 KGHSY, CDR2 FQNENV. CDR3 length equals 15 residues. This CDR3 reads CASSQGGGAYNEQFF. In DNA, the CDR3 is TGTGCCAGCAGCCAAGGAGGGGGCGCCTACAATGAGCAGTTCTTC.

With respect to this clone: A read error may account for a junction end that differs from germline. This chain joins TRBV7-7 and TRBJ2-2; D is perhaps TRBD1 or TRBD2 (5 bases each). Germline V gene data show CDR1 as SSHAT and CDR2 as FNYEAQ (reference sequence). The CDR3 consists of 16 residues. The DNA for the CDR3 is TGTGCTAGCAGCTCCGGGGCAGGGCGATTCACCGGGGAGCTGTTTTTT. Encoded protein: CASSSGAGRFTGELFF.

The V gene is TRBV19, the J gene TRBJ1-1, with a tentative D call TRBD1 (5 bases). The CDR3 loop spans 13 amino acids. Germline V gene lookup returns CDR1 LNHDA and CDR2 SQIVND (reference sequence). V was trimmed by 7 bases and J by 4 bases, leaving 13 bases between them. The CDR3 loop reads CASIDGAVTEAFF. The DNA for the CDR3 is TGTGCCAGTATCGACGGGGCCGTCACTGAAGCTTTCTTT.

The V gene is TRBV6-5, the J gene TRBJ1-5, with TRBD1 as a possible D gene (5 bases). Deletions cut 6 bases from V and 0 bases from J, with 12 bases between. CDR3 length: 15 residues. The germline CDR1 and CDR2 sequences are MNHEY and SVGAGI. The CDR3 DNA sequence: TGTGCCAGCAGCCAGACAGTGTATAGCAATCAGCCCCAGCATTTT. Translated, it gives CASSQTVYSNQPQHF.

This clone was observed a handful of times. The chain recombines TRBV7-2 with TRBJ2-7, with TRBD1 identical over 9 bases. The CDR3 spans 15 residues. In germline, CDR1 is SGHTA, CDR2 FQGNSA. V shed 5 bases, J shed 7 bases, and the junction held 12 bases outside the gene matches. The CDR3 DNA follows: TGTGCCAGCAGCCCTCGGACAGGGGATCGGGGGGAGCAGTACTTC. It is translated as CASSPRTGDRGEQYF.

The chain links TRBV19 to TRBJ1-2; the match to TRBD1 covers 7 bases. J was trimmed by 2 bases and V by 7 bases; bases with no gene match: 10. The CDR3 consists of 15 residues. CDR1 LNHDA and CDR2 SQIVND come from the germline V gene (reference sequence). The CDR3 sequence is CASTLEDRLNYGYTF. For the CDR3, the DNA is TGTGCCAGTACCCTCGAGGACAGGTTAAACTATGGCTACACCTTC.

This clone was seen more than once but under ten times. J is TRBJ2-2 and V is TRBV28; weak D call: TRBD2 (5 bases). Germline CDR1 and CDR2: MDHEN and SYDVKM. This CDR3 region has 15 residues. V shed 2 bases and J shed 8 bases, with 15 bases lying between them. As DNA, the CDR3 is TGTGCCAGCAGTTTACCCCGCGGGCTTTTTGGGGAGCTGTTTTTT. Translated, it gives CASSLPRGLFGELFF.

This clone was recorded only once. This chain joins TRBV19 and TRBJ2-3, with 14 bases identical to TRBD2. The germline V gene has CDR1 LNHDA and CDR2 SQIVND (reference sequence). The CDR3 covers 20 residues. Unmatched junction bases numbered 15, after V lost 0 bases and J lost 7 bases. The CDR3 spells CASSIEGLAGAPTAGNTQYF. The CDR3 DNA reads TGTGCCAGTAGTATAGAGGGACTAGCGGGGGCACCAACCGCGGGGAATACGCAGTATTTT.

The genes are TRBV6-4 and TRBJ2-1, with TRBD2 identical over 12 bases. Germline V gene data show CDR1 as MRHNA and CDR2 as SNTAGT. The ends lost 3 bases at V and 2 bases at J; junction bases unmatched: 2. CDR3 length: 16 amino acids. This CDR3 reads CASSDASGGAYNEQFF. DNA of the CDR3: TGTGCCAGCAGTGATGCTAGCGGGGGGGCCTACAATGAGCAGTTCTTC.

The V gene is TRBV28, the J gene TRBJ2-1; 8 bases agree with TRBD2. Germline CDR1 is MDHEN and CDR2 is SYDVKM. The V and J ends lost 2 bases and 9 bases, in that order; junction bases with no gene match: 12. The CDR3 extends over 16 amino acids. This chain's CDR3 is CASSLISGTDGSEQFF. Written as DNA, the CDR3 is TGTGCCAGCAGTTTAATTAGCGGGACCGACGGAAGTGAGCAGTTCTTC. The entire variable domain, with the rest obtained from reference TRBV28 and TRBJ2-1, is as follows: DVKVTQSSRYLVKRTGEKVFLECVQDMDHENMFWYRQDPGLGLRLIYFSYDVKMKEKGDIPEGYSVSREKKERFSLILESASTNQTSMYLCASSLISGTDGSEQFFGPGTRLTVL.

V usage is TRBV5-6 and J usage is TRBJ1-5; D not certain. The CDR3 sequence is 16 residues long. The V end was cut by 1 base, the J end by 4 bases, with 15 bases between. Per germline, CDR1 SGHDT and CDR2 YYEEEE. CDR3 in DNA: TGTGCCAGCAGCTTGTCCTCGAAGGGATGGAATCAGCCCCAGCATTTT. Protein sequence: CASSLSSKGWNQPQHF.

This chain joins TRBV5-8 and TRBJ1-5, with D unclear. Between the trimmed V and J ends, which lost 0 bases and 0 bases, there was a span of 4 bases. The V gene's germline CDR1 is SGHTS and CDR2 YDEGEE. The CDR3 contains 14 residues. The CDR3 DNA sequence: TGTGCCAGCAGCTTGGTGGATAGCAATCAGCCCCAGCATTTT. Its translation: CASSLVDSNQPQHF.

CDR3 nucleotides: TGTGCCAGCAGCTCATTGCAGGGTACGGATAGCGAGCAGTACTTC. Residues: CASSSLQGTDSEQYF. The chain links TRBV6-5 to TRBJ2-7, with D possibly being TRBD1 (5 bases). V was cut by 6 bases and J by 6 bases, with 21 bases left in between. The CDR3 covers 15 residues. The germline V gene encodes CDR1 MNHEY and CDR2 SVGAGI.

This clone is a singleton in its sample. The chain recombines TRBV6-1 with TRBJ2-1; TRBD2 agrees at 11 bases. J lost 6 bases, V lost 7 bases, and 8 bases had no gene match. CDR3 length: 15 residues. The germline V gene encodes CDR1 MNHNS and CDR2 SASEGT. In DNA, the CDR3 is TGTGCCAGCAATAGCGGGACTAGCGGTACCAATGAGCAGTTCTTC. Encoded protein: CASNSGTSGTNEQFF.

V gene TRBV5-1 combines with J gene TRBJ2-1, with D perhaps matching TRBD2 (6 bases). Per germline, CDR1 SGHRS and CDR2 YFSETQ. Trimming took 4 bases from V and 2 from J, leaving 13 bases between them. The CDR3 runs 15 residues. Here the CDR3 DNA reads TGCGCCAGCAGCCGCGGGGATAGGACCTACAATGAGCAGTTCTTC. Residues: CASSRGDRTYNEQFF. The whole variable domain, filled in from reference TRBV5-1 and TRBJ2-1, reads KAGVTQTPRYLIKTRGQQVTLSCSPISGHRSVSWYQQTPGQGLQFLFEYFSETQRNKGNFPGRFSGRQFSNSRSEMNVSTLELGDSALYLCASSRGDRTYNEQFFGPGTRLTVL.